Listed here is a single T cell receptor beta chain. This entry is derived from a study of blood T cell repertoires in COVID-19. Across the whole study: COVID-19 samples from acute and convalescent phases originated in the United States, Italy and Spain. Sources were T cells, B-cell-depleted T cells, or PBMCs; the material itself was cDNA or gDNA.

Germline V lookup: CDR1 KGHSH, CDR2 LQKENI. This CDR3 is built from 13 residues. V dropped 4 bases and J dropped 0 bases, with 6 bases sitting between them. Authors' analysis steps: The authors estimated nucleated cell counts from reference gene primer amplification. The table came from immunoSEQ multiplex PCR; TCRdb's copy has only in-frame clones and leaves some out. V and J calls and clone size are copied from that table; D and trimming were computed from the DNA. Of approximately 470,000 clones in the sample, approximately 83% were seen once. The receptor was isolated from a human donor in a cohort sampled during active COVID-19. This sequence joins TRBV18 and TRBJ2-5; D not resolved. Sequencing used peripheral blood. The CDR3 DNA reads as TGTGCCAGCTCACGCGAATACCAAGAGACCCAGTACTTC. It codes for CASSREYQETQYF.